This entry lists 15 T cell receptor beta chains sequenced from one sample in a study of blood T cell repertoires in COVID-19. Only in-frame clones appear in the TCRdb table, and some are missing; sequencing was by immunoSEQ multiplex PCR. The sample yields approximately 190,000 clones, about 80% seen once. The sample was peripheral blood. Source of these receptors: a man aged 60 to 69 with acute or convalescent COVID-19.

The chain employs TRBV6-5 and TRBJ2-1, with 12 bases lining up with TRBD1. J was trimmed by 6 bases and V by 10 bases; bases with no gene match: 4. The germline V gene encodes CDR1 MNHEY and CDR2 SVGAGI. The CDR3 length is 13 residues. The chain's CDR3 is CATGTGGFNEQFF. Here the CDR3 DNA reads TGTGCCACCGGGACAGGGGGCTTCAATGAGCAGTTCTTC.

V and J are TRBV3-1 (or the pseudogene TRBV3-2) and TRBJ1-2; D is possibly TRBD1 (6 bases). This CDR3 spans 17 amino acids. Germline CDR1 is LGHDT and CDR2 is YNNKEL (reference sequence). V lost 1 base to trimming and J lost 4 bases, with 19 bases between them. CDR3 coding DNA: TGTGCCAGCAGCCAAGGGCTGCCGGGACATAGGGGCTATGGCTACACCTTC. This translates into CASSQGLPGHRGYGYTF.

This clone has a handful of counts. The CDR3 spells CASSLRQGAYEQYF. The DNA of the CDR3 is TGTGCCAGCAGTTTAAGGCAGGGGGCCTACGAGCAGTACTTC. V gene TRBV6-2 or TRBV6-3 combines with J gene TRBJ2-7; TRBD1 matches at 7 bases. Germline assignment: CDR1 MNHEY and CDR2 SVGEGT. V lost 4 bases to trimming and J lost 2 bases; unmatched junction nucleotides: 5. The CDR3 extends over 14 amino acids.

The chain combines TRBV7-9 with TRBJ2-4; 8 bases match TRBD2. This CDR3 comprises 16 residues. Unmatched junction bases numbered 6, after V lost 3 bases and J lost 2 bases. Germline V gene lookup returns CDR1 SEHNR and CDR2 FQNEAQ (reference sequence). The CDR3 DNA reads TGTGCCAGCAGCTTGGGTAGCGGGACGTCCAAAAACATTCAGTACTTC. Encoded protein: CASSLGSGTSKNIQYF.

This clone has at least ten counts. This chain joins TRBV5-1 and TRBJ2-4; TRBD2 agrees at 11 bases. The V gene's germline CDR1 is SGHRS and CDR2 YFSETQ. CDR3 length equals 17 residues. Losses at the gene ends were 4 bases for V and 2 bases for J; bases not matched to a gene: 8. The CDR3: CASSPKLAGVSKNIQYF. The CDR3 DNA reads TGCGCCAGCAGCCCCAAACTAGCGGGAGTCTCCAAAAACATTCAGTACTTC.

The chain recombines TRBV19 with TRBJ1-1; possibly TRBD1 for D (5 bases). Trimming took 8 bases from V and 3 from J, leaving 13 bases between them. The CDR3 contains 13 residues. Germline CDR1 and CDR2: LNHDA and SQIVND (reference sequence). The CDR3 spells CASSRTRDTEAFF. For the CDR3, the DNA is TGTGCCAGTTCTCGGACACGGGACACTGAAGCTTTCTTT.

The chain joins TRBV10-3 to TRBJ1-1; TRBD1 is a possible D gene (6 bases). Germline V gene sequence: CDR1 ENHRY, CDR2 SYGVKD. The V end was cut by 2 bases, the J end by 11 bases, with 15 bases between. The CDR3 covers 13 residues. CDR3 in DNA: TGTGCCATCAGTGAGAGCAGGGGAGAAAACGCTTTCTTT. It is translated as CAISESRGENAFF.

The chain recombines TRBV19 with TRBJ1-2; tentatively, D is TRBD1 (5 bases). V was pared by 9 bases and J by 1 base, with 15 bases between. Germline V gene data show CDR1 as LNHDA and CDR2 as SQIVND (reference sequence). The CDR3 has 14 residues. The CDR3 DNA is TGTGCCAGCCGTCCTGAGGGACTTAACTATGGCTACACCTTC. As protein: CASRPEGLNYGYTF.

The chain couples TRBV4-3 to TRBJ2-7; D gene unclear. The CDR3 spans 14 residues. V was clipped by 0 bases and J by 1 base, with 7 bases between them. Germline loops: CDR1 LGHNA, CDR2 YSLEER. The chain's CDR3 is CASSQEPGSYEQYF. The CDR3 bases are TGCGCCAGCAGCCAAGAACCCGGGTCCTACGAGCAGTACTTC.

This clone showed up just a few times. V gene TRBV11-2 combines with J gene TRBJ1-2; D is unclear. The V and J ends lost 0 bases and 3 bases respectively, with 8 bases between them. In germline, CDR1 is SGHAT, CDR2 FQNNGV. CDR3 length equals 14 residues. The CDR3 coding sequence is TGTGCCAGCAGCTTAGACATACTGCACTATGGCTACACCTTC. Its protein is CASSLDILHYGYTF.

The chain employs TRBV2 and TRBJ1-1; D possibly corresponds to TRBD1 (6 bases). Germline CDR1 SNHLY, CDR2 FYNNEI. CDR3 length: 15 residues. Deletions cut 2 bases from V and 5 bases from J, with 15 bases between. The CDR3 DNA is TGTGCCAGCAGTGAATTGGGCCAGGGGAATACTGAAGCTTTCTTT. Translation gives CASSELGQGNTEAFF.

The chain combines TRBV6-1 with TRBJ2-7, with 13 bases identical to TRBD2. Trimming removed 4 bases from V and 6 bases from J; junction bases left unmatched: 12. CDR3 length: 17 residues. The germline gives CDR1 MNHNS, CDR2 SASEGT. The CDR3 region is CASSGTELLAGGGEQYF. CDR3 DNA: TGTGCCAGCAGTGGAACCGAGCTACTAGCGGGAGGGGGCGAGCAGTACTTC.

The gene calls are TRBV6-6 and TRBJ2-1; 12 bases are shared with TRBD2. With 6 bases clipped from V and 8 bases from J, the junction kept 8 bases outside the gene matches. Per the germline V gene, CDR1 is MNHNY and CDR2 is SVGAGI (reference sequence). The CDR3 consists of 15 residues. The CDR3 reads CASRTLAGGLYEQFF. The CDR3, as DNA: TGTGCCAGCAGGACACTAGCGGGGGGTTTGTATGAGCAGTTCTTC.

The V gene is TRBV5-8, the J gene TRBJ2-3; tentatively, D is TRBD2 (7 bases). Germline CDR1 reads SGHTS; CDR2 reads YDEGEE. There are 17 residues in the CDR3. V lost 4 bases and J lost 0, with 18 bases in between. CDR3 loop: CASSPTRGALSTDTQYF. The CDR3 region has the DNA TGTGCCAGCAGCCCGACTCGGGGGGCCCTTAGCACAGATACGCAGTATTTT. Using reference TRBV5-8 and TRBJ2-3 for the parts outside the CDR3, the full variable domain is EAGVTQSPTHLIKTRGQQATLRCSPISGHTSVYWYQQALGLGLQFLLWYDEGEERNRGNFPPRFSGRQFPNYSSELNVNALELEDSALYLCASSPTRGALSTDTQYFGPGTRLTVL.

The count of this clone is one. The rearrangement uses TRBV19 and TRBJ1-6; D gene unclear. From germline, CDR1 is LNHDA and CDR2 SQIVND (reference sequence). This CDR3 spans 13 amino acids. Between the trimmed V and J ends, which lost 6 bases and 8 bases, there was a span of 11 bases. CDR3 nucleotide sequence: TGTGCCAGTAGCCTAGATTTGGATTCACCCCTCCACTTT. Its translation is CASSLDLDSPLHF.